The rows below give T cell receptor beta chains drawn from one sample of a study of Tregs in tolerant kidney transplant recipients. TCRdb's copy holds only in-frame clones and misses some; the assay was immunoSEQ multiplex PCR. The sample has about 110,000 clones; about 90% are singletons. This sample comprised CD4+ T cells from blood, obtained before the transplant. All receptors come from a human donor who received a combined kidney and bone marrow transplant. CDR3s include the opening cysteine and the closing phenylalanine or tryptophan. D genes are given only for firm matches. Clone size, where shown, is once, few, many, or a class for clones that have expanded.

v_gene	j_gene	d_gene	abundance	CDR3aa	CDR3nt
TRBV2	TRBJ2-1	TRBD1	.	CASRDRGAYNEQFF	TGTGCCAGCCGGGACAGGGGAGCTTACAATGAGCAGTTCTTC
TRBV5-4	TRBJ2-7	TRBD2	once	CASSLVRSSGNEQYF	TGTGCCAGCAGCTTGGTGCGGTCTAGCGGGAACGAGCAGTACTTC
TRBV11-2	TRBJ2-5	.	.	CASSLGGSETQYF	TGTGCCAGCAGCTTAGGAGGGTCAGAGACCCAGTACTTC
TRBV5-6	TRBJ2-7	.	.	CASSARDSAYWGFYEQYF	TGTGCCAGCAGCGCGCGGGACTCGGCGTACTGGGGCTTCTACGAGCAGTACTTC
TRBV7-9	TRBJ2-3	.	once	CASSRNPPPRSTDTQYF	TGTGCCAGCAGCCGGAATCCCCCGCCGCGGAGCACAGATACGCAGTATTTT
TRBV15	TRBJ2-5	.	.	CATSRDRQGAALSQETQYF	TGTGCCACCAGCAGAGATCGCCAAGGGGCGGCTCTAAGCCAAGAGACCCAGTACTTC
TRBV9	TRBJ2-1	TRBD2	once	CASSASGGTRREQFF	TGTGCCAGCAGCGCCAGCGGGGGGACGAGGCGTGAGCAGTTCTTC
TRBV18	TRBJ2-1	.	.	CASSPDSDEQFF	TGTGCCAGCTCACCCGACAGCGATGAGCAGTTCTTC
TRBV9	TRBJ2-1	.	.	CASTPVRQSNEQFF	TGTGCCAGCACCCCCGTGAGGCAGTCCAATGAGCAGTTCTTC
TRBV2	TRBJ2-1	.	.	CASSRLEGNEQFF	TGTGCCAGCAGCCGCCTTGAGGGAAATGAGCAGTTCTTC
TRBV5-4	TRBJ1-3	.	.	CASSSGLSGNTIYF	TGTGCCAGCAGCTCAGGGCTATCTGGAAACACCATATATTTT
TRBV6-6	TRBJ1-2	.	.	CASSDTGDYGYTF	TGTGCCAGCAGTGACACAGGCGACTATGGCTACACCTTC
TRBV5-1	TRBJ2-5	TRBD1	.	CASSLGTAQETQYF	TGCGCCAGCAGCCTCGGGACAGCACAAGAGACCCAGTACTTC
TRBV28	TRBJ2-2	.	.	CASSLGDGFPGELFF	TGTGCCAGCAGTTTAGGAGACGGCTTCCCCGGGGAGCTGTTTTTT
TRBV7-9	TRBJ1-5	.	.	CASSLLSNQPQHF	TGTGCCAGCAGCCTCCTAAGCAATCAGCCCCAGCATTTT
TRBV5-1	TRBJ2-2	.	.	CASSRLVGANTGELFF	TGCGCCAGCAGCCGTCTTGTTGGAGCGAACACCGGGGAGCTGTTTTTT
TRBV7-2	TRBJ2-5	.	.	CASNRNQGQETQYF	TGTGCCAGCAACCGGAACCAGGGCCAAGAGACCCAGTACTTC
TRBV21-1	TRBJ2-2	.	.	CATTGNTGELFF	TGTGCCACAACAGGGAACACCGGGGAGCTGTTTTTT
TRBV6-5	TRBJ2-1	TRBD2	.	CASSWGLAGNEQFF	TGTGCCAGCAGTTGGGGGCTAGCGGGGAATGAGCAGTTCTTC
TRBV5-1	TRBJ1-5	TRBD1	few	CASSPGQPNQPQHF	TGCGCCAGCAGCCCGGGACAGCCAAATCAGCCCCAGCATTTT
TRBV19	TRBJ1-6	TRBD1	.	CASSINPDRGYLLDNSPLHF	TGTGCCAGTAGCATAAACCCGGACAGGGGGTATCTACTCGATAATTCACCCCTCCACTTT
TRBV7-7	TRBJ2-7	.	.	CASSLTNRDNYEQYF	TGTGCCAGCAGCCTAACAAACAGGGACAACTACGAGCAGTACTTC
TRBV9	TRBJ2-2	TRBD2	.	CASSVRGRDTGELFF	TGTGCCAGCAGCGTACGAGGGAGGGACACCGGGGAGCTGTTTTTT
TRBV27	TRBJ2-2	TRBD2	.	CASSPGGLTNTGELFF	TGTGCCAGCAGTCCGGGGGGGTTAACGAACACCGGGGAGCTGTTTTTT
TRBV6-1	TRBJ1-2	.	.	CASRESWGSRGYTF	TGTGCCAGCAGAGAGTCTTGGGGCAGTCGCGGCTACACCTTC
TRBV6-1	TRBJ2-1	TRBD1	.	CASRGQGLYNEQFF	TGTGCCAGCAGGGGACAGGGCCTTTACAATGAGCAGTTCTTC
TRBV4-1	TRBJ2-2	TRBD1	.	CASSQEGGTGASGELFF	TGCGCCAGCAGCCAAGAAGGCGGGACAGGGGCGAGCGGGGAGCTGTTTTTT
TRBV12-5	TRBJ2-3	.	.	CASGFGATDTQYF	TGTGCTAGTGGTTTTGGGGCCACAGATACGCAGTATTTT
TRBV7-9	TRBJ2-3	.	.	CASSLGGLYTDTQYF	TGTGCCAGCAGCTTAGGGGGACTGTACACAGATACGCAGTATTTT
TRBV28	TRBJ1-3	.	.	CASSFPGGGGNTIYF	TGTGCCAGCAGTTTCCCGGGGGGCGGTGGAAACACCATATATTTT
TRBV4-1	TRBJ2-7	.	few	CASSRSRLLFEQYF	TGCGCCAGCAGCCGGAGCCGCCTCCTTTTCGAGCAGTACTTC
TRBV6-1	TRBJ1-2	.	.	CASTRTTGVYGYTF	TGTGCCAGCACCCGAACCACCGGGGTCTATGGCTACACCTTC
TRBV5-4	TRBJ2-7	TRBD2	.	CASSLPPGLAGAASYEQYF	TGTGCCAGCTCCCTCCCTCCCGGGCTAGCGGGGGCCGCCTCCTACGAGCAGTACTTC
TRBV2	TRBJ1-5	TRBD1	.	CASNGQGGGQPQHF	TGTGCCAGCAACGGACAGGGTGGAGGTCAGCCCCAGCATTTT
TRBV25-1	TRBJ2-7	TRBD2	.	CASGGDSTEQYF	TGTGCCAGCGGGGGGGATTCCACCGAGCAGTACTTC
TRBV6-5	TRBJ2-5	.	.	CASSSGGARETQYF	TGTGCCAGCAGTAGTGGGGGGGCGAGAGAGACCCAGTACTTC
TRBV7-6	TRBJ2-3	.	.	CASSQGRSTDTQYF	TGTGCCAGCAGCCAGGGCCGGAGCACAGATACGCAGTATTTT
TRBV6-1	TRBJ1-2	TRBD1	.	CASRPTGDYGYTF	TGTGCCAGCAGACCAACAGGGGACTATGGCTACACCTTC
TRBV11-2	TRBJ2-5	.	.	CASSLGTKEETQYF	TGTGCCAGCAGCTTAGGGACTAAGGAGGAGACCCAGTACTTC
TRBV10-3	TRBJ1-6	.	.	CAISDMGADSPLHF	TGTGCCATCAGTGACATGGGGGCCGATTCACCCCTCCACTTT
TRBV7-6	TRBJ2-2	TRBD2	.	CASSLAPGGNTGELFF	TGTGCCAGCAGCTTAGCGCCGGGGGGGAACACCGGGGAGCTGTTTTTT
TRBV28	TRBJ1-3	TRBD1	.	CASSLTGSGNTIYF	TGTGCCAGCAGCCTGACAGGGTCTGGAAACACCATATATTTT
TRBV30	TRBJ2-6	.	.	CAWAVGRTAGANVLTF	TGTGCCTGGGCCGTGGGGCGGACCGCTGGGGCCAACGTCCTGACTTTC
TRBV19	TRBJ2-7	.	few	CASSPPWSGGEQYF	TGTGCCAGTAGTCCCCCGTGGTCCGGGGGCGAGCAGTACTTC
TRBV7-9	TRBJ1-1	.	.	CASSLAPPRMNTEAFF	TGTGCCAGCAGCTTAGCTCCCCCGCGCATGAACACTGAAGCTTTCTTT
TRBV7-9	TRBJ2-3	.	.	CASSLSPPDTDTQYF	TGTGCCAGCAGCTTATCCCCCCCAGACACAGATACGCAGTATTTT
TRBV2	TRBJ2-1	.	.	CASSAGNNEQFF	TGTGCCAGCAGTGCAGGGAACAATGAGCAGTTCTTC
TRBV2	TRBJ2-3	.	.	CASPRGAGLADTQYF	TGTGCCAGCCCCAGGGGGGCAGGGTTGGCAGATACGCAGTATTTT
TRBV28	TRBJ2-1	.	.	CASSLRAGNEQFF	TGTGCCAGCAGTCTGAGGGCCGGCAATGAGCAGTTCTTC
TRBV4-3	TRBJ1-4	.	once	CASSQDYPGGAREKLFF	TGCGCCAGCAGCCAAGACTACCCGGGGGGGGCGCGTGAAAAACTGTTTTTT
TRBV5-6	TRBJ1-5	.	.	CASSSGRGKEHF	TGTGCCAGCAGCTCCGGACGGGGTAAGGAGCATTTT
TRBV30	TRBJ1-3	.	.	CAWSELRQSSGNTIYF	TGTGCCTGGAGTGAGCTCAGACAGAGCTCTGGAAACACCATATATTTT
TRBV11-2	TRBJ2-3	.	.	CASSKGFATDTQYF	TGTGCCAGCAGCAAGGGGTTTGCCACAGATACGCAGTATTTT
TRBV5-1	TRBJ1-2	TRBD1	.	CASSLVAGQGARGYTF	TGCGCCAGCAGCTTGGTTGCAGGACAGGGGGCTCGGGGCTACACCTTC
TRBV7-8	TRBJ1-2	TRBD1	.	CASSSYNTGGGRKGYTF	TGTGCCAGCAGCTCGTACAATACAGGGGGCGGAAGGAAGGGCTACACCTTC